The rows below give T cell receptor beta chains drawn from one sample of a study of blood T cell repertoires in COVID-19. Libraries were prepared by immunoSEQ multiplex PCR; TCRdb keeps only in-frame clonotypes and omits some of them. The sample lists 250,000 to 400,000 clones; around 89% were seen once. The source material was peripheral blood. The receptors shown here come from a woman aged 25 to 45 with COVID-19, enrolled during active disease. Each CDR3 is given with its conserved first and last residue. The D gene is left open where the match is weak. The size entry is marked missing in some rows and otherwise reads once, few, many or a size class.

d_gene,j_gene,v_gene,abundance,CDR3nt,CDR3aa
TRBD1,TRBJ1-4,TRBV9,NA,TGTGCCAGCAGCGTAGGAGGCAGGGGGCTAGTGGGGGAAAAACTGTTTTTT,CASSVGGRGLVGEKLFF
TRBD2,TRBJ2-3,TRBV6-4,NA,TGTGCCAGCAGTCGACTAGCGGGGGGGCCGGATACGCAGTATTTT,CASSRLAGGPDTQYF
NA,TRBJ1-3,TRBV5-1,few,TGCGCCAGCAGCTTGGGATCGGTAAACTCTGGAAACACCATATATTTT,CASSLGSVNSGNTIYF
TRBD1,TRBJ1-2,TRBV5-1,few,TGCGCCAGCAGTCGCAGTCCGGGACAGGGATACGGCTACACCTTC,CASSRSPGQGYGYTF
NA,TRBJ1-2,TRBV3-1/TRBV3-2,NA,TGTGCCAGCAGCACGGGACGGGGGTATGGCTACACCTTC,CASSTGRGYGYTF
TRBD2,TRBJ2-3,TRBV6-4,many,TGTGCCAGCAGCGCAACTAGCGGCAGCACAGATACGCAGTATTTT,CASSATSGSTDTQYF
NA,TRBJ1-5,TRBV3-1/TRBV3-2,once,TGTGCCAGCAGCCAAGATTTGGTCAGGGGTCAGCCCCAGCATTTT,CASSQDLVRGQPQHF
NA,TRBJ2-1,TRBV7-9,NA,TGTGCCAGCAGCTCAGTGCACAGGGTTGAGCAGTTCTTC,CASSSVHRVEQFF
TRBD1,TRBJ2-1,TRBV9,NA,TGTGCCAGCAGTGAGGACAGGGGGTCCTACAATGAGCAGTTCTTC,CASSEDRGSYNEQFF
TRBD1,TRBJ1-1,TRBV24-1,NA,TGTGCCACCAAGGACAGGGTGGGGTCCGAAGCTTTCTTT,CATKDRVGSEAFF
NA,TRBJ2-2,TRBV2,NA,TGTGCCAGCCGTAACAGGAAGAACACCGGGGAGCTGTTTTTT,CASRNRKNTGELFF
TRBD1,TRBJ1-2,TRBV5-4,NA,TGTGCCAGCCACATGGACAGGGCGGGGGGCTACACCTTC,CASHMDRAGGYTF
NA,TRBJ1-2,TRBV27,NA,TGTGCCAGCAGTTTATCTCCCGACACCAACTCCATCTATGGCTACACCTTC,CASSLSPDTNSIYGYTF
NA,TRBJ2-7,TRBV7-2,NA,TGTGCCAGCAGCTCCGTCGGGTCTGGGGAGCAGTACTTC,CASSSVGSGEQYF
TRBD1,TRBJ1-1,TRBV7-2,once,TGTGCCAGCAGCTCCCAGGGGGCTGAGACTGAAGCTTTCTTT,CASSSQGAETEAFF
TRBD1,TRBJ2-7,TRBV10-3,NA,TGTGCCATCAGTGAGCTCGACTTCGGGACAGGGGGTTCCTACGAGCAGTACTTC,CAISELDFGTGGSYEQYF
TRBD2,TRBJ2-7,TRBV7-2,NA,TGTGCCAGCAGCCCCCTCGGAGCGGGAGGACGACTCTCCTACGAGCAGTACTTC,CASSPLGAGGRLSYEQYF
NA,TRBJ1-1,TRBV2,NA,TGTGCCAGCAGTGATTATCGGCAGGGAACAGCTTTCTTT,CASSDYRQGTAFF
NA,TRBJ1-5,TRBV30,NA,TGTGCCTGGGCAGGGGAAGGTCAGCCCCAGCATTTT,CAWAGEGQPQHF
TRBD1,TRBJ1-5,TRBV19,NA,TGTGCCAGTAGTACGGACAGGGCCCGCAATCAGCCCCAGCATTTT,CASSTDRARNQPQHF
NA,TRBJ1-4,TRBV2,few,TGTGCCAGCAGTAAACATAAAGCGGGGTATGATGAAAAACTGTTTTTT,CASSKHKAGYDEKLFF
NA,TRBJ1-1,TRBV6-4,NA,TGTGCCAGCAGGGACAGCGACCCCCTTATGAACACTGAAGCTTTCTTT,CASRDSDPLMNTEAFF